This TCR beta chain was identified during a study of blood T cell repertoires in COVID-19. Study overall: Material from acute and convalescent COVID-19 was sourced from the United States, Italy and Spain. T cells, B-cell-depleted T cells, or PBMCs provided the cDNA or gDNA that served as material.

Germline CDR1 is MGHRA and CDR2 is YSYEKL. Trimming stripped 1 base from V and 0 bases from J, with 8 bases between. This CDR3 spans 15 amino acids. As originally analysed: Researchers report that nucleated cell counts were estimated from reference gene primer amplification. Measured with immunoSEQ multiplex PCR; TCRdb has only the in-frame clones, and not every one. Clonal size and the V and J genes are those of that table, whereas D and trimming came from the DNA. The sample contains about 90,000 clones, about 80% of which appear only once. This chain links TRBV4-1 with TRBJ2-3; D is perhaps TRBD2 (5 bases). The sequencing input was peripheral blood. The TCR sequence derives from a woman aged 70-85 years with acute or convalescent COVID-19. The CDR3 loop is CASSQARASTDTQYF. The DNA for the CDR3 is TGCGCCAGCAGCCAAGCGAGGGCTAGCACAGATACGCAGTATTTT.